A single sample is the source of the 21 T cell receptor beta chains below, sequenced in a study of cytomegalovirus exposure and HLA in healthy donors. 60 Vbeta and 13 Jbeta primers were used in PCR. Profiling relied on immunoSEQ multiplex PCR, and the TCRdb table lists in-frame clones only, not all of them. The sample consists of fewer than 250,000 clones, approximately 82% of them appearing once. Material for sequencing was PBMCs. The source of these receptors is a male donor in good health and CMV-seronegative.

The rearrangement uses TRBV28 and TRBJ2-2, with 8 bases identical to TRBD2. The CDR3 sequence is 20 residues long. The ends lost 5 bases at V and 4 bases at J; junction bases unmatched: 21. CDR1 MDHEN and CDR2 SYDVKM come from the germline V gene. The CDR3 region has the DNA TGTGCCAGCAGTCCGCCCCGGACTAGCCGCCTTTCCCGGGGCACCGGGGAGCTGTTTTTT. Its translation: CASSPPRTSRLSRGTGELFF.

V is TRBV2 and J is TRBJ2-6, with D unclear. The CDR3 totals 15 residues. The V end was cut by 4 bases, the J end by 2 bases, with 9 bases between. The germline V gene has CDR1 SNHLY and CDR2 FYNNEI. CDR3 loop: CASSAQAAGANVLTF. The DNA of the CDR3 is TGTGCCAGCAGTGCCCAGGCTGCTGGGGCCAACGTCCTGACTTTC.

This chain joins TRBV2 and TRBJ2-1; D is possibly TRBD2 (7 bases). This CDR3 region has 12 residues. Trimming took 9 bases from V and 6 from J, leaving 12 bases between them. Germline V lookup: CDR1 SNHLY, CDR2 FYNNEI. The CDR3 DNA reads as TGTGCCAGGGGGGGAGGGGGCAATGAGCAGTTCTTC. It translates to CARGGGGNEQFF.

The V and J genes are TRBV5-1 and TRBJ2-7, with a possible D match to TRBD1 (6 bases). This CDR3 spans 15 amino acids. V lost 5 bases, J lost 4 bases, and 19 bases lay in between. The germline V gene has CDR1 SGHRS and CDR2 YFSETQ. In DNA form, the CDR3 reads TGCGCCAGCAGGGATGACAGGAGGAAATCGTACGAGCAGTACTTC. Translated, it gives CASRDDRRKSYEQYF.

The chain links TRBV7-9 to TRBJ2-2; 9 bases match TRBD1. Per the germline V gene, CDR1 is SEHNR and CDR2 is FQNEAQ (reference sequence). The junction had 5 bases not matched to a gene; V was cut back by 5 bases and J by 4 bases. The CDR3 is made up of 15 amino acids. CDR3 DNA sequence: TGTGCCAGCAGCCCGGGACAGGGTTCCACCGGGGAGCTGTTTTTT. Residues: CASSPGQGSTGELFF.

This clone was observed a handful of times. The chain recombines TRBV5-1 with TRBJ1-1, with 7 bases matching TRBD1. CDR3 size: 15 residues. V lost 2 bases to trimming and J lost 1 base; unmatched junction nucleotides: 5. Looked up from germline, CDR1 is SGHRS and CDR2 is YFSETQ. Here the CDR3 reads CASSFDNRGNTEAFF. CDR3 coding DNA: TGCGCCAGCAGCTTCGACAACAGGGGGAACACTGAAGCTTTCTTT.

V and J are TRBV7-9 and TRBJ2-7; 7 positions match TRBD2. V shed 5 bases and J 3 bases; nucleotides not matched to a gene: 4. This CDR3 spans 13 amino acids. Germline CDR1 is SEHNR and CDR2 is FQNEAQ (reference sequence). CDR3 region: CASSIGLVYEQYF. The CDR3 DNA reads as TGTGCCAGCAGCATCGGACTAGTCTACGAGCAGTACTTC.

This chain links TRBV2 with TRBJ1-4, with a weak D call TRBD1 (6 bases). Germline V lookup: CDR1 SNHLY, CDR2 FYNNEI. The CDR3 consists of 15 residues. V lost 6 bases and J lost 8, with 19 bases in between. CDR3 sequence (DNA): TGTGCCAGCAGCCCCCGTACAGGGTCGGGGGAAAAACTGTTTTTT. Translation gives CASSPRTGSGEKLFF.

The genes are TRBV27 and TRBJ2-5; 9 bases match TRBD1. The J call could be wrong; TRBJ2-7 is a better fit for the DNA end. The CDR3 length is 17 residues. Germline V gene sequence: CDR1 MNHEY, CDR2 SMNVEV (reference sequence). DNA for the CDR3: TGTGCCAGCAGTCGGTACACAGGGGGCGCGAATTCCTACGAGCAGTACTTC. The encoded protein is CASSRYTGGANSYEQYF.

This rearrangement joins TRBV5-1 to TRBJ2-4, with 12 bases lining up with TRBD2. V lost 4 bases and J lost 9; bases outside the gene matches: 23. Looked up from germline, CDR1 is SGHRS and CDR2 is YFSETQ. The CDR3 spans 20 residues. CDR3: CASSPSAGGASGRAGGIQYF. The CDR3 region has the DNA TGCGCCAGCAGCCCCAGCGCAGGCGGCGCTAGCGGGAGGGCCGGTGGCATTCAGTACTTC.

This clone was found once. CDR3 amino acids: CAWNESGMPYEQYF. The DNA of the CDR3 is TGTGCCTGGAACGAAAGCGGGATGCCTTACGAGCAGTACTTC. The chain uses TRBV30 and TRBJ2-7; the match to TRBD2 covers 7 bases. With 4 bases clipped from V and 4 bases from J, the junction kept 10 bases outside the gene matches. The CDR3 runs 14 residues. Germline CDR1 and CDR2: GTSNPN and SVGIG (reference sequence).

The J gene is TRBJ1-1, the V gene TRBV27; D is uncertain. The CDR3 has 14 residues. Trimming removed 6 bases at V and 0 bases at J, with 11 bases between. Per germline, CDR1 MNHEY and CDR2 SMNVEV (reference sequence). The CDR3 DNA sequence: TGTGCCAGCAGCCCGGGGAGGGTGAACACTGAAGCTTTCTTT. Protein: CASSPGRVNTEAFF.

On this clone itself: Other DNA sequences in the same sample also yield this CDR3. This chain uses TRBV28 with TRBJ1-1, with D possibly matching TRBD1 (5 bases). CDR1 and CDR2 (germline): MDHEN, SYDVKM. There are 13 residues in the CDR3. The ends were cut back, 3 bases at V and 4 bases at J, with 9 bases in the middle. CDR3 sequence (DNA): TGTGCCAGCAGTTTTAGGGGCCCCACTGAAGCTTTCTTT. Its protein is CASSFRGPTEAFF.

V gene TRBV6-5 combines with J gene TRBJ1-2; 7 bases are a match to TRBD1. V lost 8 bases, J lost 4 bases, and 13 bases stayed unmatched. CDR1 is MNHEY, CDR2 SVGAGI, per germline. The length of the CDR3 is 15 residues. The CDR3, as DNA: TGTGCCAGCCGACTTGACAGGGATGCGAGCTATGGCTACACCTTC. It encodes CASRLDRDASYGYTF.

This clone was seen more than once but under ten times. The rearrangement links TRBV29-1 to TRBJ1-5, with 7 bases fitting TRBD1. The germline V gene has CDR1 SQVTM and CDR2 ANQGSEA. V shed 3 bases and J 6 bases; nucleotides not matched to a gene: 8. The CDR3 spans 14 residues. The CDR3 bases are TGCAGCGTTGACCCAGGGGGGCAAGGTCAGCCCCAGCATTTT. Protein sequence: CSVDPGGQGQPQHF. Full variable domain (missing parts from reference TRBV29-1 and TRBJ1-5): SAVISQKPSRDICQRGTSLTIQCQVDSQVTMMFWYRQQPGQSLTLIATANQGSEATYESGFVIDKFPISRPNLTFSTLTVSNMSPEDSSIYLCSVDPGGQGQPQHFGDGTRLSIL.

This chain's CDR3 is CASSQHRGWGSTDTQYF. CDR3 coding DNA: TGTGCCAGCAGCCAACACAGGGGATGGGGGAGCACAGATACGCAGTATTTT. The chain carries TRBV7-9 and TRBJ2-3; TRBD1 aligns across 7 bases. The CDR3 runs to 17 residues. CDR1 and CDR2 (germline): SEHNR, FQNEAQ (reference sequence). The ends lost 5 bases at V and 0 bases at J; junction bases unmatched: 11.

The chain employs TRBV11-2 and TRBJ1-5; the match to TRBD1 covers 8 bases. The V gene's germline CDR1 is SGHAT and CDR2 FQNNGV. The V segment lost 4 bases and the J segment 12 bases; nucleotides outside the gene matches: 5. This CDR3 contains 12 residues. This chain's CDR3 is CASSSGQGHQHF. The CDR3 DNA follows: TGTGCCAGCAGCTCTGGACAGGGACACCAGCATTTT.

This clone has just a few counts. The chain carries TRBV4-1 and TRBJ2-2; 7 bases line up with TRBD2. Germline assignment: CDR1 MGHRA and CDR2 YSYEKL. The CDR3 is made up of 14 amino acids. The V and J ends lost 4 bases and 6 bases, in that order; junction bases with no gene match: 5. For the CDR3, the DNA is TGCGCCAGCAGCCTCGGGGGAGGGTCCGGGGAGCTGTTTTTT. This encodes CASSLGGGSGELFF.

The genes are TRBV5-1 and TRBJ1-5; 9 bases agree with TRBD1. There are 14 residues in the CDR3. Germline V gene data show CDR1 as SGHRS and CDR2 as YFSETQ. J lost 4 bases, V lost 2 bases, and 1 base had no gene match. CDR3 nucleotide sequence: TGCGCCAGCAGCTTCGGACAGGGGAATCAGCCCCAGCATTTT. Translating gives CASSFGQGNQPQHF.

The chain recombines TRBV28 with TRBJ2-7, with D hard to call. Germline-derived CDR1 and CDR2 are MDHEN and SYDVKM. This CDR3 has 12 residues. With 8 bases removed from V and 7 bases from J, the gap between germline ends came to 15 bases. CDR3 protein: CASHSPPTEQYF. CDR3 DNA: TGTGCCAGCCATTCACCCCCTACGGAGCAGTACTTC.

This chain uses TRBV19 with TRBJ2-1, with a weak D call TRBD2 (5 bases). The V gene lost 10 bases and the J gene lost 8 bases, with 12 bases spanning the gap. This CDR3 is 11 amino acids long. CDR1 is LNHDA and CDR2 is SQIVND in the germline V gene (reference sequence). The CDR3: CATTVGDEQFF. The CDR3 DNA follows: TGTGCCACCACCGTCGGGGATGAGCAGTTCTTC.